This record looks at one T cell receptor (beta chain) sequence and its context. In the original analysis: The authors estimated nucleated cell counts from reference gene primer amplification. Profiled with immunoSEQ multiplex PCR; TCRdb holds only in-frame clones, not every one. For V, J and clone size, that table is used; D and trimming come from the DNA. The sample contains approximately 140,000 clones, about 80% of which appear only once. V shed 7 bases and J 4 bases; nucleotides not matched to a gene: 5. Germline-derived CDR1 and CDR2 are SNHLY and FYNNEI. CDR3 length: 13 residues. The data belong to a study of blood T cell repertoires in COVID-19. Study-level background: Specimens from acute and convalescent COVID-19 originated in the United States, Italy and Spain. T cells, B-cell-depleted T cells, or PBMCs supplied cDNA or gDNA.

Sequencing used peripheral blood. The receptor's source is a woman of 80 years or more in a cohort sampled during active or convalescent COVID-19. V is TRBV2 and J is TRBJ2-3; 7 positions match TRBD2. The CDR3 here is CASTGLVADTQYF. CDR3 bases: TGTGCCAGCACAGGACTAGTGGCAGATACGCAGTATTTT.